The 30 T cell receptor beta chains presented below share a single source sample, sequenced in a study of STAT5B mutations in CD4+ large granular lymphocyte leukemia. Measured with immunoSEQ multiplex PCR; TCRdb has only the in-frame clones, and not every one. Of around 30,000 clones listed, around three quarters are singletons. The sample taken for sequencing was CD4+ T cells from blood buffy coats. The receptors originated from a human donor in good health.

The CDR3 region is CASRPFFSQPQHF. CDR3 bases: TGTGCCAGCAGGCCCTTTTTTAGTCAGCCCCAGCATTTT. The rearrangement uses TRBV2 and TRBJ1-5, with D hard to call. The CDR3 consists of 13 residues. CDR1 is SNHLY, CDR2 FYNNEI, per germline. Deletions cut 6 bases from V and 6 bases from J, with 12 bases between.

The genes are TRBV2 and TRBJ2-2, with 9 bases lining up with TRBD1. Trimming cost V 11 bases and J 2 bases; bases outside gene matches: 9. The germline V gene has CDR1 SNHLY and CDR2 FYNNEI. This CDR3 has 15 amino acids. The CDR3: CAGKTGGTNTGELFF. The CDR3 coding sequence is TGTGCCGGAAAAACAGGGGGCACTAACACCGGGGAGCTGTTTTTT.

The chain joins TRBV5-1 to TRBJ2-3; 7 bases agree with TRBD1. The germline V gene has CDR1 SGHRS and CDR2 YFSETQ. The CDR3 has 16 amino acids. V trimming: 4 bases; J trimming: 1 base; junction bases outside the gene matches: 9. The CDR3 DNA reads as TGCGCCAGCAGCCCCGACAGGGTTTCGGGCACAGATACGCAGTATTTT. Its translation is CASSPDRVSGTDTQYF.

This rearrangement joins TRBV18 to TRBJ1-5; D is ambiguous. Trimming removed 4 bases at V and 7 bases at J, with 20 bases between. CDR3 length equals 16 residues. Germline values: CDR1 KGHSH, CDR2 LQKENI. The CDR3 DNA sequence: TGTGCCAGCTCACGGTCCCCCAGCGACGAGTTCCAGCCCCAGCATTTT. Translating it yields CASSRSPSDEFQPQHF.

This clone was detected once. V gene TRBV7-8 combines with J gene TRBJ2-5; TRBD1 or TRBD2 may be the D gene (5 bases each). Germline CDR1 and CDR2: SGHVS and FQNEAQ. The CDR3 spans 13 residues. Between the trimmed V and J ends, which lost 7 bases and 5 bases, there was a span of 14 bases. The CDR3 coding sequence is TGTGCCAGCACCGGGACGCTTTCTGAGACCCAGTACTTC. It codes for CASTGTLSETQYF.

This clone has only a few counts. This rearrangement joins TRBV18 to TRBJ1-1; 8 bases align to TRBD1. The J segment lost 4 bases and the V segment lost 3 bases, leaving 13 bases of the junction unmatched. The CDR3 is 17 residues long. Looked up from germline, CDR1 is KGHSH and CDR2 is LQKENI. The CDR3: CASSPRDRSREGTEAFF. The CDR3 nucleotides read TGTGCCAGCTCACCCCGGGACAGGAGTCGGGAGGGCACTGAAGCTTTCTTT. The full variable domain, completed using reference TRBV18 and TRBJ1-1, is NAGVMQNPRHLVRRRGQEARLRCSPMKGHSHVYWYRQLPEEGLKFMVYLQKENIIDESGMPKERFSAEFPKEGPSILRIQQVVRGDSAAYFCASSPRDRSREGTEAFFGQGTRLTVV.

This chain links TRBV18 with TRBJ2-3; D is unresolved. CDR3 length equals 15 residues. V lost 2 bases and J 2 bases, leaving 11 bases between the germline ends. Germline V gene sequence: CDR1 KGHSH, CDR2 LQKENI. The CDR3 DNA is TGTGCCAGCTCACCAGGCCGGCAGACCACAGATACGCAGTATTTT. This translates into CASSPGRQTTDTQYF. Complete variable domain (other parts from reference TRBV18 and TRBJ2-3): NAGVMQNPRHLVRRRGQEARLRCSPMKGHSHVYWYRQLPEEGLKFMVYLQKENIIDESGMPKERFSAEFPKEGPSILRIQQVVRGDSAAYFCASSPGRQTTDTQYFGPGTRLTVL.

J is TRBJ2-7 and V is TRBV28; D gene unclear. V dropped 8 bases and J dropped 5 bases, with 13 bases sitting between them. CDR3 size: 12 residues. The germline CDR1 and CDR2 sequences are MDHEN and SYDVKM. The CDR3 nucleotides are TGTGCCAGCCTCGACCGCTTGGACGAGCAGTACTTC. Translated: CASLDRLDEQYF.

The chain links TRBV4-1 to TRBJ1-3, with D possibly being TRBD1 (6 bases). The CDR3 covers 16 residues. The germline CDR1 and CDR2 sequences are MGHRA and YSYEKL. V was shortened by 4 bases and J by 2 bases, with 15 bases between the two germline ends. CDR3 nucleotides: TGCGCCAGCAGCCCTCCGGGGAGGGGGACTGGAAACACCATATATTTT. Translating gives CASSPPGRGTGNTIYF.

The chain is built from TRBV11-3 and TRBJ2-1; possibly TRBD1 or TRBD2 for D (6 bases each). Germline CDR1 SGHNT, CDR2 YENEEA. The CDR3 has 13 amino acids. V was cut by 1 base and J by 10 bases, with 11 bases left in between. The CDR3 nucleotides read TGTGCCAGCAGCTTAGTCGTGGGGGGCGAGCAGTTCTTC. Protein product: CASSLVVGGEQFF.

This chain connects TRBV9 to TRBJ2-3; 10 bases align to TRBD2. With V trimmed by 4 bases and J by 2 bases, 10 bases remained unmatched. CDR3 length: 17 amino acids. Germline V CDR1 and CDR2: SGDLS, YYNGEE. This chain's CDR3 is CASSPTSSGGLTDTQYF. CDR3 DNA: TGTGCCAGCAGCCCTACTTCTAGCGGGGGACTCACAGATACGCAGTATTTT.

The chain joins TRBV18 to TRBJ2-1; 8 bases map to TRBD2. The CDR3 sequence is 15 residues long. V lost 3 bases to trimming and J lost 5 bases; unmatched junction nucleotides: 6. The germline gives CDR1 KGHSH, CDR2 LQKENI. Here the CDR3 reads CASSPTGTRDNEQFF. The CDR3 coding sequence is TGTGCCAGCTCACCGACCGGGACTAGGGACAATGAGCAGTTCTTC. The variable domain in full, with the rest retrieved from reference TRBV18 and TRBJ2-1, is NAGVMQNPRHLVRRRGQEARLRCSPMKGHSHVYWYRQLPEEGLKFMVYLQKENIIDESGMPKERFSAEFPKEGPSILRIQQVVRGDSAAYFCASSPTGTRDNEQFFGPGTRLTVL.

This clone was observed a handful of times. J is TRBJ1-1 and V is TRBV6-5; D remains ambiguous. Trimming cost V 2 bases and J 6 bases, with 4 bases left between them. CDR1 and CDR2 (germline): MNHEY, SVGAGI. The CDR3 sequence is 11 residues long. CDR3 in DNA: TGTGCCAGCAGTTACGCCTCTGAAGCTTTCTTT. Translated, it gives CASSYASEAFF.

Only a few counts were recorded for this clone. The CDR3 spells CASKLNRFNSGYTF. For the CDR3, the DNA is TGTGCCAGCAAGCTGAACAGGTTTAATAGCGGCTACACCTTC. The V and J genes are TRBV6-5 and TRBJ1-2; tentatively, D is TRBD1 (5 bases). Trimming took off 7 bases at V and 8 bases at J, with 20 bases between the two ends. From germline, CDR1 is MNHEY and CDR2 SVGAGI. The CDR3 is 14 residues long.

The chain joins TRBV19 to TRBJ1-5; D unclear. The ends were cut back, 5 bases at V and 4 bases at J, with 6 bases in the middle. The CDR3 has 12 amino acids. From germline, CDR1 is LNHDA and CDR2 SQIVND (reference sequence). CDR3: CASSRGNQPQHF. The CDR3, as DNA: TGTGCCAGTAGTCGTGGGAATCAGCCCCAGCATTTT. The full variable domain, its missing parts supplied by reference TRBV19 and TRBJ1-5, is DGGITQSPKYLFRKEGQNVTLSCEQNLNHDAMYWYRQDPGQGLRLIYYSQIVNDFQKGDIAEGYSVSREKKESFPLTVTSAQKNPTAFYLCASSRGNQPQHFGDGTRLSIL.

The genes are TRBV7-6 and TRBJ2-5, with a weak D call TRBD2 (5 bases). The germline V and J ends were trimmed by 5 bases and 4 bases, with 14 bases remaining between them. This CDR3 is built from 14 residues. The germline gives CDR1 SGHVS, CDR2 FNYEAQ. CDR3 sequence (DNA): TGTGCCAGCAGCAGAACTAGTTTAATAGAGACCCAGTACTTC. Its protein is CASSRTSLIETQYF.

The CDR3 DNA is TGCAGTTCCTTCCCGGGAGATACGCAGTATTTT. Translating gives CSSFPGDTQYF. The gene calls are TRBV20-1 and TRBJ2-3; D gene unclear. V lost 8 bases to trimming and J lost 5 bases, with 11 bases between them. The CDR3 has 11 residues. CDR1 and CDR2 from the germline V gene are DFQATT and SNEGSKA (reference sequence).

For the CDR3, the DNA is TGTGCCAGCAGCTCGTCTCGCGACTCTTGGGGCTACACCTTC. This gives the protein CASSSSRDSWGYTF. The V call is TRBV13, the J call TRBJ1-2, with D unresolved. From germline, CDR1 is PRHDT and CDR2 FYEKMQ (reference sequence). CDR3 size: 14 residues. V lost 4 bases and J 8 bases, leaving 17 bases between the germline ends.

This chain's CDR3 is CASSAFSGTAPVYGYTF. DNA for the CDR3: TGTGCCAGTAGTGCGTTCTCCGGGACAGCTCCAGTCTATGGCTACACCTTC. The chain is built from TRBV19 and TRBJ1-2; TRBD1 agrees at 7 bases. V lost 5 bases and J lost 4; bases outside the gene matches: 16. CDR3 length: 17 amino acids. CDR1 and CDR2 from the germline V gene are LNHDA and SQIVND (reference sequence).

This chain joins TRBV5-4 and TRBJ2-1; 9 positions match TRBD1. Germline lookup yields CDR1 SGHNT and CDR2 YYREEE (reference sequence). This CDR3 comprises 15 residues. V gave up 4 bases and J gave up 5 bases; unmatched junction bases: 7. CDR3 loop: CASSPRTGDNNEQFF. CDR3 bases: TGTGCCAGCAGCCCAAGGACAGGGGACAACAATGAGCAGTTCTTC.

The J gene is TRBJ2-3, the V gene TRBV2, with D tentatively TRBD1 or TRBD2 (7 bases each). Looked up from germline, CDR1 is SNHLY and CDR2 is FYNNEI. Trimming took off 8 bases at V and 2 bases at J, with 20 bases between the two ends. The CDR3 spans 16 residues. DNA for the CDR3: TGTGCCAGCTCTCAGGGGGGGGGTGTCTACACAGATACGCAGTATTTT. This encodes CASSQGGGVYTDTQYF. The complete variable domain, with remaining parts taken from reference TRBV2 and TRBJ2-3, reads EPEVTQTPSHQVTQMGQEVILRCVPISNHLYFYWYRQILGQKVEFLVSFYNNEISEKSEIFDDQFSVERPDGSNFTLKIRSTKLEDSAMYFCASSQGGGVYTDTQYFGPGTRLTVL.

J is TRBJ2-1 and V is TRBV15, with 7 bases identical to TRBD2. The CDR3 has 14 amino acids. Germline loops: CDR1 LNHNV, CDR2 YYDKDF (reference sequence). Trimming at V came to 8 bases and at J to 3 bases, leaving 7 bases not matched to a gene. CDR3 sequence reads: CATSGGTNYNEQFF. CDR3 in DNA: TGTGCCACCTCCGGGGGGACCAACTACAATGAGCAGTTCTTC.

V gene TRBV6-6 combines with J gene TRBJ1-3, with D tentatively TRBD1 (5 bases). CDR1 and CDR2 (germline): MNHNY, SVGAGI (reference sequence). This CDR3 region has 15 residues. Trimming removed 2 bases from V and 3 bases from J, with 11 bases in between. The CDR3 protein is CASSYRDDGGNTIYF. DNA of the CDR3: TGTGCCAGCAGTTACCGGGACGACGGTGGAAACACCATATATTTT.

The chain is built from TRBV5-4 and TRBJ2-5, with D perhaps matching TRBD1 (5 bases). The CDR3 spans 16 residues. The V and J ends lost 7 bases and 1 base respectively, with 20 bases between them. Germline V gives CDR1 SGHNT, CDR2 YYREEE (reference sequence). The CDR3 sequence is CASSLRRTGVQETQYF. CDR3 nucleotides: TGTGCCAGCTCCCTCCGGCGTACAGGAGTCCAAGAGACCCAGTACTTC.

The CDR3 is CASSWPGLAGTDTQYF. The CDR3 DNA reads TGTGCCAGCAGCTGGCCGGGACTAGCGGGCACAGATACGCAGTATTTT. The chain joins TRBV5-6 to TRBJ2-3; 11 positions agree with TRBD2. The CDR3 extends over 16 amino acids. Trimming at V came to 3 bases and at J to 1 base, leaving 4 bases not matched to a gene. CDR1 and CDR2 from the germline V gene are SGHDT and YYEEEE.

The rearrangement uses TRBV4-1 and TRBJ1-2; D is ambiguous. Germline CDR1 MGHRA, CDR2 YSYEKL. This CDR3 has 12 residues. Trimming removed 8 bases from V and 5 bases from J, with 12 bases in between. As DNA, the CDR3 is TGCGCCAGCTCCCCGGGCGATTATGGCTACACCTTC. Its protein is CASSPGDYGYTF.

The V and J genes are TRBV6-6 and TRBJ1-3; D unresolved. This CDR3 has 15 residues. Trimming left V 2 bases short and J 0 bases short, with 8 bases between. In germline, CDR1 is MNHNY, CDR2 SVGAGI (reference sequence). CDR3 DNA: TGTGCCAGCAGTTACAGGCCCAACTCTGGAAACACCATATATTTT. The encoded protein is CASSYRPNSGNTIYF.

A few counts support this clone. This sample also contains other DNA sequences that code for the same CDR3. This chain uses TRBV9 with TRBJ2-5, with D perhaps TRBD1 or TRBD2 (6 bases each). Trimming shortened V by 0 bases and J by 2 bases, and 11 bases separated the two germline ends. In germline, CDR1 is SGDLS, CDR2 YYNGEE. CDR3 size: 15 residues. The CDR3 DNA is TGTGCCAGCAGCGTAGGAGGGGGGAGGCAAGAGACCCAGTACTTC. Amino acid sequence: CASSVGGGRQETQYF. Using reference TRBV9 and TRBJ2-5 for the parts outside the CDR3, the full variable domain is DSGVTQTPKHLITATGQRVTLRCSPRSGDLSVYWYQQSLDQGLQFLIQYYNGEERAKGNILERFSAQQFPDLHSELNLSSLELGDSALYFCASSVGGGRQETQYFGPGTRLLVL.

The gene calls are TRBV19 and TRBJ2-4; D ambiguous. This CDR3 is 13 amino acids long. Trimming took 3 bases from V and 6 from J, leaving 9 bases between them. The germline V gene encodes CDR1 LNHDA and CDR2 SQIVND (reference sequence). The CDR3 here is CASSISHRNIQYF. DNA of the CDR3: TGTGCCAGTAGTATCTCGCACCGAAACATTCAGTACTTC.

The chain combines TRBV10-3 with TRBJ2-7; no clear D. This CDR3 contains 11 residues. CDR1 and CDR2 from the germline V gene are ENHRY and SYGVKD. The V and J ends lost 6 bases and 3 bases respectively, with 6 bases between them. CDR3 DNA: TGTGCCATCAGATCAGGCTACGAGCAGTACTTC. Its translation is CAIRSGYEQYF.